This T cell receptor beta chain is drawn from a study of T cell responses to AZD1222 COVID-19 vaccine. This CDR3 spans 19 amino acids. V was clipped by 2 bases and J by 4 bases; unmatched bases: 17. Per germline, CDR1 SGDLS and CDR2 YYNGEE. To note about this clone: What it binds is unknown.

Samples with a second dose at about 4 or about 12 weeks were pooled together. The assay was immunoSEQ multiplex PCR, and TCRdb's table has in-frame clones only and misses some. The sample holds 150,000 to 200,000 clones, roughly 90% seen once. General study results and limits: Clonal diversity was possibly underestimated, and white British individuals and females predominated among donors.

The sequence was collected from an adult who received the AZD1222 COVID-19 vaccine. Sequencing was performed on peripheral blood, taken 28 days after the second AZD1222 dose. The rearrangement links TRBV9 to TRBJ2-1; the match to TRBD2 covers 8 bases. The CDR3 DNA reads TGTGCCAGCAGCGTTGGCGGAATTCATAGCGGGATCCTTTACAATGAGCAGTTCTTC. Translating gives CASSVGGIHSGILYNEQFF.